The rows below give T cell receptor beta chains drawn from one sample of a study of shared clonotypes between healthy human individuals. Using immunoSEQ multiplex PCR, the repertoire was profiled, and TCRdb retains in-frame clones only, with some absent. This repertoire shows over a million clones, under 80% found once; its top ten account for about 1.4%. The sample taken for sequencing was memory CD4+ T cells sorted from blood. Receptors originate from a man younger than 35 in good health. The CDR3 runs from the conserved cysteine through the conserved F or W. D genes are given only for firm matches. Clone size appears in some rows only: once, few, many, or a class for an expanded clone.

abundance: few; j_gene: TRBJ1-5; d_gene: -; v_gene: TRBV2; CDR3nt: TGTGCCAGCAGCACGGAGAATTATCAGCCCCAGCATTTT; CDR3aa: CASSTENYQPQHF
abundance: -; j_gene: TRBJ1-3; d_gene: -; v_gene: TRBV11-1; CDR3nt: TGTGCCAGCAGCTTAACGACATACGGAAACACCATATATTTT; CDR3aa: CASSLTTYGNTIYF
abundance: -; j_gene: TRBJ1-5; d_gene: -; v_gene: TRBV6-1; CDR3nt: TGTGCCAGCAACCCCCCAGGTCCCATTAATCAGCCCCAGCATTTT; CDR3aa: CASNPPGPINQPQHF
abundance: -; j_gene: TRBJ2-7; d_gene: -; v_gene: TRBV29-1; CDR3nt: TGCAGCGTTGCTGGGGGCTCCTACGAGCAGTACTTC; CDR3aa: CSVAGGSYEQYF
abundance: -; j_gene: TRBJ1-4; d_gene: -; v_gene: TRBV29-1; CDR3nt: TGCAGCGTTCGCAGGGGCGGGGGTGAAAAACTGTTTTTT; CDR3aa: CSVRRGGGEKLFF
abundance: -; j_gene: TRBJ1-1; d_gene: -; v_gene: TRBV30; CDR3nt: TGTGCCCTGGATCGAGGGGTGATGAACACTGAAGCTTTCTTT; CDR3aa: CALDRGVMNTEAFF
abundance: -; j_gene: TRBJ2-1; d_gene: -; v_gene: TRBV5-1; CDR3nt: TGCGCCAGCAGCTTGGCACCGGGCGCCTACAATGAGCAGTTCTTC; CDR3aa: CASSLAPGAYNEQFF
abundance: -; j_gene: TRBJ2-5; d_gene: TRBD1; v_gene: TRBV28; CDR3nt: TGTGCCCGGGACAGGGGGCGCGGTGAGACCCAGTACTTC; CDR3aa: CARDRGRGETQYF
abundance: few; j_gene: TRBJ1-2; d_gene: TRBD1; v_gene: TRBV27; CDR3nt: TGTGCCAGCAGTCGCCGGACAGGGGGCTATGGCTACACCTTC; CDR3aa: CASSRRTGGYGYTF
abundance: -; j_gene: TRBJ2-7; d_gene: -; v_gene: TRBV6-6; CDR3nt: TGTGCCAGCAGTTACTTGCCCAGGGAACAAACCTACGAGCAGTACTTC; CDR3aa: CASSYLPREQTYEQYF
abundance: few; j_gene: TRBJ1-6; d_gene: -; v_gene: TRBV21-1; CDR3nt: TGTGCCAGCAGCAAAAGAGAGGGTTCGAGTTCACCCCTCCACTTT; CDR3aa: CASSKREGSSSPLHF
abundance: -; j_gene: TRBJ1-5; d_gene: TRBD1; v_gene: TRBV13; CDR3nt: TGTGCCAGCAGCGACGGGACAGGGGATCAGCCCCAGCATTTT; CDR3aa: CASSDGTGDQPQHF
abundance: -; j_gene: TRBJ1-4; d_gene: TRBD1; v_gene: TRBV6-1; CDR3nt: TGTGCCAGCCGAAGACAGGGAGAAGAAAAACTGTTTTTT; CDR3aa: CASRRQGEEKLFF
abundance: -; j_gene: TRBJ2-7; d_gene: -; v_gene: TRBV7-9; CDR3nt: TGTGCCAGCAGCTTAGTGGATCTGATAAGCTCCTACGAGCAGTACTTC; CDR3aa: CASSLVDLISSYEQYF
abundance: -; j_gene: TRBJ2-3; d_gene: TRBD2; v_gene: TRBV11-1; CDR3nt: TGTGCCAGCAGCACCCGACTAGCGGGAGGAGATACGCAGTATTTT; CDR3aa: CASSTRLAGGDTQYF
abundance: medium-sized; j_gene: TRBJ2-6; d_gene: -; v_gene: TRBV6-6; CDR3nt: TGTGCCACGGCGGAAGGGGCCAACGTCCTGACTTTC; CDR3aa: CATAEGANVLTF
abundance: -; j_gene: TRBJ2-7; d_gene: -; v_gene: TRBV5-5; CDR3nt: TGTGCCAGCAGCTTGGGCGTCGGCAGGGGCCTGATCTACGAACAGTACTTC; CDR3aa: CASSLGVGRGLIYEQYF
abundance: -; j_gene: TRBJ2-7; d_gene: -; v_gene: TRBV5-1; CDR3nt: TGCGCCAGCAGCCTGGAGGGTAGAGCGGAGCAGTACTTC; CDR3aa: CASSLEGRAEQYF
abundance: -; j_gene: TRBJ2-5; d_gene: -; v_gene: TRBV5-1; CDR3nt: TGCGCCAGCAGCTTGATGGCAGAAGAGACCCAGTACTTC; CDR3aa: CASSLMAEETQYF
abundance: -; j_gene: TRBJ2-1; d_gene: -; v_gene: TRBV10-2; CDR3nt: TGCGCCAGCAGGGTCCTAGCGTTAACCAATGAGCAGTTCTTC; CDR3aa: CASRVLALTNEQFF
abundance: -; j_gene: TRBJ2-7; d_gene: -; v_gene: TRBV30; CDR3nt: TGTGCCTGGAGTGTAAGGGGACCGGGATACGAGCAGTACTTC; CDR3aa: CAWSVRGPGYEQYF
abundance: -; j_gene: TRBJ2-3; d_gene: TRBD1; v_gene: TRBV5-1; CDR3nt: TGCGCCAGCAGCTTAAGGGGGCAGCAAGATACGCAGTATTTT; CDR3aa: CASSLRGQQDTQYF
abundance: -; j_gene: TRBJ2-2; d_gene: -; v_gene: TRBV6-1; CDR3nt: TGTGCCAGTCGACCGATGAACACCGGGGAGCTGTTTTTT; CDR3aa: CASRPMNTGELFF